One and the same sample provided the 10 T cell receptor beta chains below, sequenced in a study of molecular identifiers for immune sequencing clone quantification (dated by TCRdb to the late 2010s). The receptor library was made with PCR. The instrument given in TCRdb is Illumina HiSeq 4000. TCRdb took the public reads, trimmed them with fastp at Q25, ran MiXCR for clone calling and kept in-frame beta chains. Each CDR3 protein appears once, grouped with its most common genes and DNA. Across this sample there are tens of thousands of distinct CDR3 sequences, with less than 20% seen only once. The ten largest clones capture roughly 1.5% of the sample. Sequenced input: naive CD8+ T cells from blood, with Jurkat cell RNA spiked in. The cell subset or site label on this specimen signifies: FACS-sorted CD8+CD4-CCR7+CD45RA+ naive T cells. The receptor set was obtained from a human donor in good health. Some libraries in this study had Jurkat cell RNA spiked in.

This clonotype was picked up a small number of times. This chain uses TRBV20-1 with TRBJ2-7, with 8 nucleotides matching TRBD2. Germline CDR1 and CDR2: DFQATT and SNEGSKA (reference sequence). This CDR3 has 16 residues. J gave up 2 bases and V 6 bases, and 15 bases lay outside the gene matches. The CDR3 DNA reads TGCAGTGCCACCGATGATGCACTAGCGGAGCCCTACGAGCAGTACTTC. This sequence encodes CSATDDALAEPYEQYF.

This clonotype was found many times. The J gene is TRBJ2-7, the V gene TRBV20-1; D is uncertain. Between the trimmed V and J ends, which lost 3 bases and 3 bases, there was a span of 12 bases. This CDR3 spans 13 amino acids. Per germline, CDR1 DFQATT and CDR2 SNEGSKA (reference sequence). The CDR3 spells CSASGRTNYEQYF. The DNA for the CDR3 is TGCAGTGCTAGCGGGCGGACCAACTACGAGCAGTACTTC.

In this sample, this clonotype turned up many times. The V gene is TRBV6-5, the J gene TRBJ1-2; the D is unclear. V dropped 7 bases and J dropped 8 bases, with 20 bases sitting between them. The germline V gene encodes CDR1 MNHEY and CDR2 SVGAGI. This CDR3 is 14 amino acids long. Here the CDR3 reads CASTLKRYGHGYTF. The CDR3 coding sequence is TGTGCCAGCACCTTGAAGAGGTACGGGCACGGCTACACCTTC.

This clonotype was observed many times. The genes are TRBV6-6 and TRBJ2-4; D not resolved. V was trimmed by 0 bases and J by 5 bases, leaving 11 bases between them. The CDR3 has 15 residues. Germline CDR1 reads MNHNY; CDR2 reads SVGAGI (reference sequence). In nucleotides, the CDR3 is TGTGCCAGCAGTTACTCATCGGAGCTTCAAAACATTCAGTACTTC. Encoded protein: CASSYSSELQNIQYF.

This clonotype has at least ten counts. The V and J genes are TRBV27 and TRBJ2-3, with D uncertain. The CDR3 sequence is 13 residues long. Germline-derived CDR1 and CDR2 are MNHEY and SMNVEV (reference sequence). Trimming took off 6 bases at V and 4 bases at J, with 11 bases between the two ends. As DNA, the CDR3 is TGTGCCAGCAGCATCCTCACGGCAGATACGCAGTATTTT. Translation: CASSILTADTQYF.

This clonotype was counted only a few times. The rearrangement uses TRBV6-1 and TRBJ2-2; no clear D. The CDR3 is 18 amino acids. Germline V gene data show CDR1 as MNHNS and CDR2 as SASEGT. Trimming cost V 2 bases and J 3 bases, with 19 bases left between them. CDR3 protein: CASSERASLRWDTGELFF. In nucleotides, the CDR3 is TGTGCCAGCAGTGAACGGGCCTCTCTCCGGTGGGACACCGGGGAGCTGTTTTTT.

This clonotype was observed a handful of times. The rearrangement joins TRBV6-1 to TRBJ1-5; weak D call: TRBD1 (6 bases). The ends were cut back, 6 bases at V and 0 bases at J, with 9 bases in the middle. Germline-derived CDR1 and CDR2 are MNHNS and SASEGT. This CDR3 comprises 14 residues. CDR3 sequence (DNA): TGTGCCAGCAGCGACAGGAATAGCAATCAGCCCCAGCATTTT. Protein sequence: CASSDRNSNQPQHF.

This clonotype has just one count. A much more abundant neighbour one base away suggests this may be a read error. The chain has TRBV5-6 and TRBJ1-2; 7 bases align to TRBD1. CDR3 length: 15 amino acids. V gave up 3 bases and J gave up 4 bases; unmatched junction bases: 9. Germline V gives CDR1 SGHDT, CDR2 YYEEEE. The CDR3 nucleotides read TGTGCCAGCAGCTCGGGGGGACAGTCCCGCTATGGCTACACCTTC. This gives the protein CASSSGGQSRYGYTF.

At least ten counts were recorded for this clonotype. The chain has TRBV20-1 and TRBJ2-2; D not resolved. V was trimmed by 3 bases and J by 0 bases, leaving 5 bases between them. Germline CDR1 is DFQATT and CDR2 is SNEGSKA (reference sequence). This CDR3 spans 13 amino acids. The CDR3 DNA sequence: TGCAGTGCTAGCGGTTCGAACACCGGGGAGCTGTTTTTT. It translates to CSASGSNTGELFF.

This clonotype occurred many times. This rearrangement joins TRBV7-6 to TRBJ2-1; 9 bases are a match to TRBD2. CDR1 SGHVS and CDR2 FNYEAQ come from the germline V gene. Unmatched junction bases numbered 7, after V lost 1 base and J lost 6 bases. CDR3 size: 16 residues. The CDR3 sequence is CASSLGGGTSLNEQFF. Written as DNA, the CDR3 is TGTGCCAGCAGCTTAGGAGGCGGGACTAGCCTCAATGAGCAGTTCTTC.